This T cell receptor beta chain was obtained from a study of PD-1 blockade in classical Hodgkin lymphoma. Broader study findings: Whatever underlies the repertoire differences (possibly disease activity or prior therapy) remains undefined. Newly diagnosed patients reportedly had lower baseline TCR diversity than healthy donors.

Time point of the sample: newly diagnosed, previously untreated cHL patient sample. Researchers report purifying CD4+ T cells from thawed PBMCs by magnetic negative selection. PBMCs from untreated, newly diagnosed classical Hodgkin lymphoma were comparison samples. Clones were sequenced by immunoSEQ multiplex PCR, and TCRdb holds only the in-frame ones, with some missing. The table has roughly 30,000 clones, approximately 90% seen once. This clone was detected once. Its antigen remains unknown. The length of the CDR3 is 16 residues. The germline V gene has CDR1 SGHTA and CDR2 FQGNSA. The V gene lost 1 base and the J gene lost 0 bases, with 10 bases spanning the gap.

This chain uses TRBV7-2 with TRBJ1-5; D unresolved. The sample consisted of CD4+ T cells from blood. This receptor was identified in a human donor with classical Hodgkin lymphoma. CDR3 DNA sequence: TGTGCCAGCAGCTTAGTTCCAGATTATAGCAATCAGCCCCAGCATTTT. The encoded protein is CASSLVPDYSNQPQHF.